The 14 T cell receptor beta chains listed next were all sequenced from one sample in a study of T cells after yellow fever vaccination. TCRdb itself ran the 5' RACE reads through MiXCR, one entry per CDR3 protein. The repertoire holds under 500,000 distinct CDR3 sequences, around a sixth seen once, with 15% to 20% in the top ten. Sequenced material: PBMCs, taken before the yellow fever booster vaccination. The source of these receptors is a man aged 18 to 30 who received the YFV17D yellow fever vaccine.

The sample holds a few counts of this clonotype. V usage is TRBV9 and J usage is TRBJ1-6, with D hard to call. Trimming removed 0 bases from V and 7 bases from J, with 8 bases in between. Germline CDR1 is SGDLS and CDR2 is YYNGEE. The CDR3 runs to 14 residues. CDR3 DNA sequence: TGTGCCAGCAGCGTAGGTGCGCAGAATTCACCCCTCCACTTT. Encoded protein: CASSVGAQNSPLHF. Supplemented by reference TRBV9 and TRBJ1-6, the full variable domain reads DSGVTQTPKHLITATGQRVTLRCSPRSGDLSVYWYQQSLDQGLQFLIQYYNGEERAKGNILERFSAQQFPDLHSELNLSSLELGDSALYFCASSVGAQNSPLHFGNGTRLTVT.

This clonotype has a handful of counts. The chain recombines TRBV20-1 with TRBJ2-5; D gene unclear. Trimming left V 0 bases short and J 4 bases short, with 3 bases between. CDR3 length equals 11 residues. CDR1 DFQATT and CDR2 SNEGSKA come from the germline V gene (reference sequence). As DNA, the CDR3 is TGCAGTGCTAGAGATATAGAGACCCAGTACTTC. Encoded protein: CSARDIETQYF.

The table lists this clonotype with a few counts. This chain connects TRBV7-6 to TRBJ2-3; 11 nucleotides line up with TRBD2. This CDR3 comprises 16 residues. Trimming cost V 0 bases and J 4 bases; bases outside gene matches: 3. CDR1 is SGHVS, CDR2 FNYEAQ, per germline. This CDR3 reads CASSLAGTSGADTQYF. CDR3 in DNA: TGTGCCAGCAGCTTAGCCGGGACTAGCGGAGCAGATACGCAGTATTTT.

The chain recombines TRBV5-6 with TRBJ1-4; D possibly corresponds to TRBD1 (5 bases). The CDR3 spans 18 residues. Germline assignment: CDR1 SGHDT and CDR2 YYEEEE. Trimming removed 0 bases at V and 0 bases at J, with 15 bases between. CDR3 bases: TGTGCCAGCAGCTTGGCGATCAGGGATGTGGCAACTAATGAAAAACTGTTTTTT. Translation gives CASSLAIRDVATNEKLFF.

V usage is TRBV11-2 and J usage is TRBJ1-5; possibly TRBD1 for D (5 bases). The CDR3 is 15 amino acids. V lost 1 base and J lost 4, with 11 bases in between. CDR1 SGHAT and CDR2 FQNNGV come from the germline V gene. The CDR3 reads CASSLGGVVNQPQHF. The CDR3 DNA sequence: TGTGCCAGCAGCTTAGGGGGGGTCGTGAATCAGCCCCAGCATTTT.

This clonotype was picked up a small number of times. V and J are TRBV20-1 and TRBJ1-4, with D possibly being TRBD1 (5 bases). The CDR3 spans 14 residues. V was pared by 6 bases and J by 5 bases, with 16 bases between. The germline V gene encodes CDR1 DFQATT and CDR2 SNEGSKA (reference sequence). Written as DNA, the CDR3 is TGCAGTGCCCGACCCGGGACGGGAAATGAAAAACTGTTTTTT. It encodes CSARPGTGNEKLFF.

The count of this clonotype is one. The chain has TRBV12-3 or TRBV12-4 and TRBJ1-2; 7 bases align to TRBD1. The CDR3 has 22 residues. V gave up 5 bases and J gave up 0 bases; unmatched junction bases: 27. The CDR3 spells CASSPGYISSGAGQLTNYGYTF. CDR3 in DNA: TGTGCCAGCAGTCCGGGTTATATTTCTTCCGGGGCGGGACAGTTGACTAACTATGGCTACACCTTC.

The chain combines TRBV5-1 with TRBJ1-2; 9 nucleotides align to TRBD1. Germline V CDR1 and CDR2: SGHRS, YFSETQ. The CDR3 contains 16 residues. V shed 4 bases, J shed 0 bases, and the junction held 7 bases outside the gene matches. As DNA, the CDR3 is TGCGCCAGCAGCCCGGACAGGGGTCGAGCTAACTATGGCTACACCTTC. It specifies CASSPDRGRANYGYTF.

This clonotype was seen a few times. The chain links TRBV7-2 to TRBJ2-1, with D unclear. The germline V gene encodes CDR1 SGHTA and CDR2 FQGNSA. V gave up 5 bases and J gave up 0 bases, with 11 bases separating them. The CDR3 is made up of 15 amino acids. The CDR3 here is CASSPDLSSYNEQFF. The CDR3 DNA is TGTGCCAGCAGCCCAGACTTGAGCTCCTACAATGAGCAGTTCTTC.

The chain has TRBV29-1 and TRBJ2-5; TRBD2 is a possible D gene (5 bases). CDR3 length: 11 amino acids. In germline, CDR1 is SQVTM, CDR2 ANQGSEA. V shed 4 bases and J shed 5 bases, with 8 bases lying between them. The CDR3 nucleotides read TGCAGCGTTGCTAGCAGTGAGACCCAGTACTTC. Encoded protein: CSVASSETQYF.

V is TRBV11-2 and J is TRBJ2-4; D remains unclear. The CDR3 covers 15 residues. The germline CDR1 and CDR2 sequences are SGHAT and FQNNGV. Trimming took off 0 bases at V and 11 bases at J, with 17 bases between the two ends. The CDR3 coding sequence is TGTGCCAGCAGCTTAGAGGGCGGATTTGGGTGGGTTCAGTACTTC. Amino acids: CASSLEGGFGWVQYF.

This clonotype showed up just a few times. The V gene is TRBV7-2, the J gene TRBJ1-4; TRBD1 matches 7 bases. This CDR3 comprises 15 residues. Looked up from germline, CDR1 is SGHTA and CDR2 is FQGNSA. V lost 2 bases to trimming and J lost 8 bases; unmatched junction nucleotides: 8. CDR3 region: CASSLTYTGVEKLFF. CDR3 coding DNA: TGTGCCAGCAGCTTAACCTACACAGGGGTAGAAAAACTGTTTTTT.

This clonotype has a handful of counts. The V and J genes are TRBV7-3 and TRBJ2-6, with 11 bases lining up with TRBD1. CDR1 is SGHTA, CDR2 FQGTGA, per germline. The length of the CDR3 is 18 residues. After removal of 5 bases from V and 2 bases from J, the junction contained 8 bases not matched to a gene. CDR3 sequence: CASSLRTGGGTGANVLTF. The DNA for the CDR3 is TGTGCCAGCAGCCTCCGGACAGGGGGCGGTACTGGGGCCAACGTCCTGACTTTC.

This clonotype was seen only a few times. The gene calls are TRBV6-6 and TRBJ1-4; 7 nucleotides align to TRBD1. The ends lost 6 bases at V and 3 bases at J; junction bases unmatched: 7. The CDR3 extends over 15 amino acids. In germline, CDR1 is MNHNY, CDR2 SVGAGI (reference sequence). In nucleotides, the CDR3 is TGTGCCAGCAGGCGCTACGGGACAGCTAATGAAAAACTGTTTTTT. Translated: CASRRYGTANEKLFF.